This T cell receptor (beta chain) was recorded in a study of blood T cell repertoires in COVID-19. Study context: PBMCs, B-cell-depleted T cells, or T cells were the source of the cDNA or gDNA that made up the material.

The germline gives CDR1 SGHRS, CDR2 YFSETQ. The V and J ends lost 4 bases and 3 bases respectively, with 7 bases between them. CDR3 length equals 12 residues. Original handling: Reference gene primers were amplified, and this amplification served to estimate nucleated cell counts. This table comes from immunoSEQ multiplex PCR, and its TCRdb copy is limited to in-frame clones, with some not included. Clonal size and the V and J genes are those of that table, whereas D and trimming came from the DNA. The table has tens of thousands of clones, approximately 85% seen once; the top ten hold 9% to 10%. This sequence originates from a human donor in a cohort sampled during active COVID-19. The V call is TRBV5-1, the J call TRBJ1-2; no clear D gene. The sequencing sample was made of peripheral blood. CDR3 sequence (DNA): TGCGCCAGCAGCACTGGAGACTATGGCTACACCTTC. It is translated as CASSTGDYGYTF. Together with reference TRBV5-1 and TRBJ1-2, the CDR3 gives the full variable domain: KAGVTQTPRYLIKTRGQQVTLSCSPISGHRSVSWYQQTPGQGLQFLFEYFSETQRNKGNFPGRFSGRQFSNSRSEMNVSTLELGDSALYLCASSTGDYGYTFGSGTRLTVV.